Listed below are T cell receptor beta chains from one sample, sequenced in a study of siplizumab effects on memory and regulatory T cells. The protocol was immunoSEQ multiplex PCR, while the TCRdb copy is restricted to in-frame clones and leaves out a portion. The repertoire holds 45,000 to 60,000 clones, with about 90% as singletons. Sequencing was carried out using naive CD8+ T cells sorted from blood. The receptors were sampled from a human donor in good health. The CDR3 runs from the conserved cysteine through the conserved F or W. D genes are given only for firm matches. Clone size is not always given. Where it is, it says once, few, many or a class for expanded clones.

v_call	j_call	d_call	clone_size	cdr3_nt	cdr3_aa
TRBV6-6	TRBJ2-2	.	.	TGTGCCAGCAGTTACGCGGGAACCGGGGAGCTGTTTTTT	CASSYAGTGELFF
TRBV14	TRBJ2-7	.	.	TGTGCCAGCAGCTCGGGACTCTACGAGCAGTACTTC	CASSSGLYEQYF
TRBV7-6	TRBJ2-1	.	once	TGTGCCAGCAGCCTCTTGGGCCAAGGGCCCAATGAGCAGTTCTTC	CASSLLGQGPNEQFF
TRBV4-2	TRBJ1-1	.	.	TGTGCCAGCAGCCAAGATCTCGTTGGGGCAGGGCTTGGCACTGAAGCTTTCTTT	CASSQDLVGAGLGTEAFF
TRBV21-1	TRBJ2-5	.	.	TGTGCCAGCAGAAGCAGAGAGACCCAGTACTTC	CASRSRETQYF
TRBV4-1	TRBJ1-1	.	.	TGCGCCAGCAGCCAAGTGGGGACGCCCTTGAACACTGAAGCTTTCTTT	CASSQVGTPLNTEAFF
TRBV27	TRBJ2-2	.	.	TGTGCCAGCAGCTGGGACTCCGGCGGGGAGCTGTTTTTT	CASSWDSGGELFF
TRBV2	TRBJ1-2	.	once	TGTGCCAGCATTTACCATCGGACAGCCCCTCCTGGCTACACCTTC	CASIYHRTAPPGYTF
TRBV27	TRBJ2-7	.	few	TGTGCCAGCAGTCCGACTATTAGCTCCTACGAGCAGTACTTC	CASSPTISSYEQYF
TRBV7-6	TRBJ2-2	.	.	TGTGCCAGCAGCTTAGTCATTTTTGGGGCCGGGGAGCTGTTTTTT	CASSLVIFGAGELFF
TRBV10-3	TRBJ2-1	TRBD2	.	TGTGCCATCAGTGGGACTAGCGCCAATGAGCAGTTCTTC	CAISGTSANEQFF
TRBV7-9	TRBJ1-4	.	.	TGTGCCAGCAGCCCCAGCGCAGAAAAAAAACTGTTTTTT	CASSPSAEKKLFF
TRBV5-1	TRBJ1-2	.	.	TGCGCCAGCAGCTGGGGGACTGAAGCTAACTATGGCTACACCTTC	CASSWGTEANYGYTF
TRBV7-9	TRBJ2-7	TRBD1	.	TGTGCCAGCAGCTTAGCTCAGGTACAGGGGCCCTACGAGCAGTACTTC	CASSLAQVQGPYEQYF
TRBV2	TRBJ2-7	TRBD2	.	TGTGCCAGCAGTGAATGGAGGTCTCGCGGGAGGGCCGAAGAGCAGTACTTC	CASSEWRSRGRAEEQYF
TRBV7-9	TRBJ1-2	TRBD1	.	TGTGCCAGCAGCGAGGGACAGCGTAACTATGGCTACACCTTC	CASSEGQRNYGYTF
TRBV14	TRBJ2-7	.	.	TGTGCCAGCAGCCAAGGAGGGGGTTTCTACGAGCAGTACTTC	CASSQGGGFYEQYF
TRBV29-1	TRBJ1-2	TRBD1	once	TGCAGCGTGGAAACAGGGGCGACGTATGGCTACACCTTC	CSVETGATYGYTF
TRBV5-4	TRBJ2-1	TRBD2	.	TGTGCCAGCACCACGCCGGGAGGGCCGTTGAATGAGCAGTTCTTC	CASTTPGGPLNEQFF
TRBV6-5	TRBJ2-3	TRBD2	.	TGTGCCAGCAGTTACGGGCGGGAGGTAGATACGCAGTATTTT	CASSYGREVDTQYF
TRBV13	TRBJ1-1	.	.	TGTGCCAGCAGCTTAAAACAGGAAGCTTTCTTT	CASSLKQEAFF
TRBV7-9	TRBJ2-1	TRBD2	.	TGTGCCAGCAGCCTGGGACTATCTAACGCCAATGAGCAGTTCTTC	CASSLGLSNANEQFF
TRBV9	TRBJ2-7	.	.	TGTGCCAGCAGCGTCGGCGGAGACTACGAGCAGTACTTC	CASSVGGDYEQYF
TRBV2	TRBJ2-1	TRBD2	.	TGTGCCAGCAGTGAGGGTAGCGGGGGTTACAATGAGCAGTTCTTC	CASSEGSGGYNEQFF
TRBV4-1	TRBJ2-2	.	.	TGCGCCAGCAGCCAACCCGGGACTTGGACAGTTGGGCTGTTTTTT	CASSQPGTWTVGLFF
TRBV4-1	TRBJ2-7	.	.	TGCGCCAGCAGCCAAGATTTTACGGGACCTAGGGCCCACGAGCAGTACTTC	CASSQDFTGPRAHEQYF
TRBV4-1	TRBJ2-1	.	.	TGCGCCAGCAGCCAAAAAGTCGACTTCTCCTACAATGAGCAGTTCTTC	CASSQKVDFSYNEQFF
TRBV15	TRBJ2-7	TRBD2	.	TGTGCCACCAGCGACAGAGCGGGGTACGCCTACGAGCAGTACTTC	CATSDRAGYAYEQYF
TRBV4-1	TRBJ1-5	.	.	TGCGCCAGCAGCCAAGCGCAGGTCCCCAATCAGCCCCAGCATTTT	CASSQAQVPNQPQHF
TRBV5-1	TRBJ2-7	TRBD1	.	TGCGCCAGCAGCCCTGGACAGGGTTTCTACGAGCAGTACTTC	CASSPGQGFYEQYF
TRBV27	TRBJ2-7	TRBD1	.	TGTGCCAGCAGTTTCGGGACAGGGTACGAGCAGTACTTC	CASSFGTGYEQYF
TRBV15	TRBJ2-7	TRBD1	.	TGTGCCACCGGGGAAGCGGACAGGGGGTACGAGCAGTACTTC	CATGEADRGYEQYF
TRBV27	TRBJ2-7	TRBD1	.	TGTGCCAGCAGTGGCAGGGGGCAAGAGCAGTACTTC	CASSGRGQEQYF
TRBV27	TRBJ1-5	.	.	TGTGCCAGCCTCCCCGAAGGGGGGAGCAATCAGCCCCAGCATTTT	CASLPEGGSNQPQHF
TRBV27	TRBJ2-7	TRBD2	.	TGTGCCAGCAGTTACTCGGGACTAGCGGGGTGGGAGCAGTACTTC	CASSYSGLAGWEQYF
TRBV27	TRBJ1-1	.	.	TGTGCCAGCAGTTTACAGGGAATGGGCACTGAAGCTTTCTTT	CASSLQGMGTEAFF
TRBV4-1	TRBJ2-5	.	.	TGCGCCAGCAGCCAATTGGGAGAGACCCAGTACTTC	CASSQLGETQYF
TRBV29-1	TRBJ2-1	TRBD1	.	TGCAGCCTCGACAGGGGCTCCTACAATGAGCAGTTCTTC	CSLDRGSYNEQFF
TRBV11-2	TRBJ1-1	.	once	TGTGCCAGCAGCACAGCCGGCCCCCCTGAAGCTTTCTTT	CASSTAGPPEAFF
TRBV4-2	TRBJ2-5	.	.	TGTGCCAGCAGCCAAGATTTAGGGGCCCAAGAGACCCAGTACTTC	CASSQDLGAQETQYF
TRBV5-1	TRBJ2-5	TRBD2	.	TGCGCCAGCAGCTCGACTAGCGGATCACAAGAGACCCAGTACTTC	CASSSTSGSQETQYF
TRBV5-1	TRBJ1-5	TRBD1	.	TGCGCCAGCAGCTTGGAGCCAGGGGGGGATCGCAATCAGCCCCAGCATTTT	CASSLEPGGDRNQPQHF
TRBV7-9	TRBJ2-3	.	.	TGTGCCAGCAGCTTAGTAGCGGACCCCACAGATACGCAGTATTTT	CASSLVADPTDTQYF
TRBV29-1	TRBJ2-7	.	.	TGCAGCGTTCGGTCAGGGGCGGGAGAGCAGTACTTC	CSVRSGAGEQYF
TRBV19	TRBJ1-5	.	.	TGTGCCAGTAGTTCAGGGGGCAATCAGCCCCAGCATTTT	CASSSGGNQPQHF
TRBV19	TRBJ1-2	.	.	TGTGCCGGTCGAGACAGCAACTATGGCTACACCTTC	CAGRDSNYGYTF
TRBV2	TRBJ1-5	.	.	TGTGCCAGCAGTCCAGGCGGCAATCAGCCCCAGCATTTT	CASSPGGNQPQHF
TRBV27	TRBJ2-3	.	.	TGTGCCAGCAGACTGGGGTGGGAAGATACGCAGTATTTT	CASRLGWEDTQYF
TRBV7-9	TRBJ1-1	TRBD1	.	TGTGCCAGCAGCCCGCCAAGTCGGGACAGCAACACTGAAGCTTTCTTT	CASSPPSRDSNTEAFF
TRBV7-9	TRBJ1-1	.	.	TGTGCCAGCAGCTTGGTTGACAGTCTGAACACTGAAGCTTTCTTT	CASSLVDSLNTEAFF
TRBV7-9	TRBJ2-5	TRBD2	.	TGTGCCAGCAGCCCGGGGGGACTAGCTCTCCGAGAGACCCAGTACTTC	CASSPGGLALRETQYF